This TCR beta chain was observed in a study of cytomegalovirus exposure and HLA in healthy donors. Study-wide points: In an earlier analysis, most TCR beta V segments were productive about 87% or about 30% of the time. The classifier was said to identify cytomegalovirus status with high specificity and sensitivity.

On this clone: What it binds is not known.

A multiplex PCR was run with 60 Vbeta primers and 13 Jbeta primers. TCRdb's table, derived via immunoSEQ multiplex PCR, lists solely in-frame clones and lacks some. The sample carries about 150,000 clones, under 80% recorded once. Per germline, CDR1 MNHNS and CDR2 SASEGT. The CDR3 spans 14 residues. Everyone who donated was a healthy bone marrow donor. The TCR comes from a man aged 25-45 years in good health and CMV-seronegative. Material for sequencing was PBMCs. The chain couples TRBV6-1 to TRBJ2-5; possibly TRBD2 for D (6 bases). The DNA end favors TRBJ2-7, so the J call may be wrong. CDR3: CASSDKKGLYEQYF. Written as DNA, the CDR3 is TGTGCCAGCAGTGATAAGAAGGGACTGTACGAGCAGTACTTC.